Listed here is a single TCR beta chain. The antigen is not known. This specimen comes from a study of cytomegalovirus exposure and HLA in healthy donors. Study conclusions and caveats: After further analysis at a later stage, 16,951 TCR beta sequences were associated with HLA alleles at 0.05 false discovery rate.

PCR primers comprised 60 Vbeta and 13 Jbeta primers. Repertoires were generated with immunoSEQ multiplex PCR, while TCRdb's copy carries only in-frame clones and drops some. The sample includes tens of thousands of clones, around 81% of them seen just once. CDR1 and CDR2 (germline): MNHEY, SVGAGI. Germline trimming cut 6 bases from V and 4 bases from J; bases unmatched to any gene: 7. The CDR3 is 14 residues long. The material sequenced was PBMCs. This receptor was obtained from a woman under 40 in good health and CMV-seronegative. This chain connects TRBV6-5 to TRBJ2-5; TRBD1 matches 8 bases. The CDR3 bases are TGTGCCAGCAGCAGACAGGGGAAAGCAGAGACCCAGTACTTC. Protein: CASSRQGKAETQYF.